The text below deals with one TCR beta chain. Extracted RNA was reverse transcribed, and the resulting cDNA served as sequencing template. Data came from immunoSEQ multiplex PCR; TCRdb stores just in-frame clones and leaves some out. This table holds around 160,000 clones, roughly 50% found once. This record belongs to a study of CD8+ T cells in alopecia areata. Study in general: Each of the treated patients was given oral tofacitinib, 5 to 10 mg twice daily, for moderate-to-severe alopecia areata.

The CDR3 is 13 residues long. J lost 4 bases, V lost 2 bases, and 3 bases had no gene match. CDR1 and CDR2 (germline): SQVTM, ANQGSEA. This TCR came from a human donor with alopecia areata. V is TRBV29-1 and J is TRBJ2-7; 9 positions match TRBD1. The specimen sequenced was CD4+ T cells sorted from blood. The chain's CDR3 is CSVERTGAYEQYF. CDR3 DNA: TGCAGCGTTGAAAGGACAGGGGCGTACGAGCAGTACTTC.